The clone carrying this TCR beta chain was detected many times. This sample is drawn from a study of T-cell memory formation after mild COVID-19. Study background: TCR clusters were mostly confined to one donor each.

Germline-derived CDR1 and CDR2 are ENHRY and SYGVKD. The CDR3 length is 14 residues. Trimming pared 0 bases from V and 3 bases from J, leaving 9 bases between. Libraries for TCRalpha and TCRbeta carried sample barcodes and unique molecular identifiers via 5'RACE. TCRdb re-derived calls from the 5' RACE reads in MiXCR, one entry per CDR3 protein. The sample yields 300,000 to 350,000 distinct CDR3 sequences, roughly an eighth seen once. Material: PBMCs or a T cell subset sorted from them (not recorded which). The clonotype comes from a man aged 18 to 30 who had mild COVID-19 (a few samples of this study predate the infection). Cell type and time point are not known. The chain is built from TRBV10-3 and TRBJ2-7; D ambiguous. CDR3 amino acids: CAISESNTRYEQYV. The CDR3 nucleotides read TGTGCCATCAGTGAGTCGAATACTCGCTACGAGCAGTACGTC.